In this sample, the clone carrying this T cell receptor beta chain turned up many times. One entry per CDR3 protein results from TCRdb running MiXCR on the 5' RACE reads. This table has some 200,000 distinct CDR3 sequences, roughly 7.5% appearing once. The CDR3 runs to 15 residues. Germline CDR1 SGHRS, CDR2 YFSETQ. V lost 7 bases to trimming and J lost 4 bases, with 19 bases between them. The data are from a study of identical twins. This sample was also put to use in a study of yellow fever vaccine responses in identical twins.

This chain uses TRBV5-1 with TRBJ2-3; a possible D gene is TRBD2 (6 bases). The clonotype was recovered from a woman under 30 in good health. The specimen was memory (CD45RO+) T cells sorted from blood. CDR3 sequence: CASGIRGREADTQYF. DNA for the CDR3: TGCGCCAGCGGAATTCGGGGCAGGGAGGCAGATACGCAGTATTTT.